The clone carrying this T cell receptor beta chain has a handful of counts. A read error may explain this, as a much larger clone is one base away. The data derive from a study of T cells in Graves' hyperthyroidism and ophthalmopathy. CDR1 and CDR2 from the germline V gene are MNHEY and SMNVEV (reference sequence). Trimming took off 6 bases at V and 0 bases at J, with 17 bases between the two ends. This CDR3 is 16 amino acids long. Amplified TCR beta CDR3 regions came from RNA transcripts. In the first-round RT-PCR of the TCR CDR3, the HTBI primer set was used. Each CDR3 protein gets one entry after TCRdb re-called the multiplex PCR reads with MiXCR. The table includes approximately 600,000 distinct CDR3 sequences, roughly 14% detected once.

The TCR was taken from a woman between 35 and 50 years old with Graves' ophthalmopathy. Input material: blood. The chain links TRBV27 to TRBJ1-1; D is uncertain. In DNA, the CDR3 is TGTGCCAGCAGCGCCAGGTTCGGGGAAATGAACACTGAAGCTTTCTTT. Its translation is CASSARFGEMNTEAFF.